This TCR beta chain was documented in a study of blood T cell repertoires in COVID-19. Whole-study context: Sites in the United States, Italy and Spain provided acute and convalescent COVID-19 samples.

Germline V gene lookup returns CDR1 SEHNR and CDR2 FQNEAQ (reference sequence). CDR3 size: 14 residues. Trimming removed 5 bases at V and 3 bases at J, with 10 bases between. Participants' own reports of clinical history determined their cohort assignment. All recovered Cohort 3 donors got two negative PCRs, got clearance, or saw symptom resolution. Original methodology: Estimation of nucleated cell counts was performed using reference gene primer amplification. Libraries were prepared by immunoSEQ multiplex PCR; TCRdb keeps only in-frame clonotypes and omits some of them. Clone size and the V and J calls come from that table; the DNA yielded D and trimming. Altogether some 270,000 clones are present, 75% to 90% being singletons, with the ten largest covering about 4.3%.

The source material was PBMCs or T cells enriched from blood (not recorded which). This chain joins TRBV7-9 and TRBJ1-4; perhaps TRBD1 as D (5 bases). The receptor was isolated from a woman in her thirties who had recovered from COVID-19. The CDR3 loop is CASSPEGANEKLFF. DNA of the CDR3: TGTGCCAGCAGCCCAGAAGGGGCTAATGAAAAACTGTTTTTT.